The 32 T cell receptor beta chains below come from one sample, sequenced in a study of T cells in Graves' hyperthyroidism and ophthalmopathy. Using RNA transcripts as the source, TCR beta CDR3 regions were amplified. Primed by the HTBI set, a first-round RT-PCR was run on the TCR CDR3. TCRdb called the multiplex PCR reads again in MiXCR, with one record for every CDR3 protein. This repertoire shows around 380,000 distinct CDR3 sequences, about 13% found once; its top ten account for about a fifth. Sequenced material: blood. These receptors were taken from a man aged 30-40 years with Graves' hyperthyroidism that later progressed to Graves' ophthalmopathy.

The V gene is TRBV19, the J gene TRBJ2-7; D uncertain. Germline V gene data show CDR1 as LNHDA and CDR2 as SQIVND (reference sequence). This CDR3 spans 14 amino acids. V lost 3 bases and J lost 3, with 12 bases in between. In nucleotides, the CDR3 is TGTGCCAGTAGTATTAAAGGATTTGTCTACGAGCAGTACTTC. As protein: CASSIKGFVYEQYF. The entire variable domain, with the rest obtained from reference TRBV19 and TRBJ2-7, is as follows: DGGITQSPKYLFRKEGQNVTLSCEQNLNHDAMYWYRQDPGQGLRLIYYSQIVNDFQKGDIAEGYSVSREKKESFPLTVTSAQKNPTAFYLCASSIKGFVYEQYFGPGTRLTVT.

The chain links TRBV10-3 to TRBJ2-1, with TRBD2 matching 13 bases. With 10 bases clipped from V and 6 bases from J, the junction kept 9 bases outside the gene matches. CDR3 size: 15 residues. Germline V CDR1 and CDR2: ENHRY, SYGVKD. The chain's CDR3 is CATFARTSGGNEQFF. The CDR3 DNA follows: TGTGCCACCTTCGCCCGGACTAGCGGGGGCAATGAGCAGTTCTTC.

This clonotype was seen repeatedly, ten times or more. V gene TRBV27 combines with J gene TRBJ2-1; D is uncertain. V was trimmed by 6 bases and J by 1 base, leaving 16 bases between them. Per the germline V gene, CDR1 is MNHEY and CDR2 is SMNVEV (reference sequence). The CDR3 contains 16 residues. DNA for the CDR3: TGTGCCAGCAGCTCTAGGTTAAGGCAATCCTACAATGAGCAGTTCTTC. As protein: CASSSRLRQSYNEQFF.

This chain uses TRBV20-1 with TRBJ2-5, with a tentative D call TRBD2 (6 bases). This CDR3 is built from 13 residues. Germline V gives CDR1 DFQATT, CDR2 SNEGSKA (reference sequence). V was pared by 6 bases and J by 0 bases, with 11 bases between. CDR3 coding DNA: TGCAGTGCCCGGGACTCCTACCAAGAGACCCAGTACTTC. Residues: CSARDSYQETQYF.

This clonotype was recorded many times. The chain recombines TRBV5-5 with TRBJ2-3, with 9 bases that match TRBD2. The CDR3 sequence is 15 residues long. Germline V gene data show CDR1 as SGHKS and CDR2 as YYEKEE (reference sequence). V was clipped by 3 bases and J by 1 base; unmatched bases: 3. This chain's CDR3 is CASSSLAGGTDTQYF. Written as DNA, the CDR3 is TGTGCCAGCAGCTCATTAGCGGGGGGCACAGATACGCAGTATTTT.

This clonotype was recorded at least ten times. The gene calls are TRBV6-6 and TRBJ1-1; a weak D match, TRBD1 (6 bases). The V and J ends lost 2 bases and 4 bases respectively, with 14 bases between them. The CDR3 length is 15 residues. Germline V lookup: CDR1 MNHNY, CDR2 SVGAGI (reference sequence). The CDR3 DNA sequence: TGTGCCAGCAGTTACGGGTTAGGGGGGTCCACTGAAGCTTTCTTT. Protein product: CASSYGLGGSTEAFF.

This clonotype was recorded at least ten times. V gene TRBV2 combines with J gene TRBJ2-1; TRBD1 matches at 10 bases. The CDR3 runs to 15 residues. Per germline, CDR1 SNHLY and CDR2 FYNNEI. V trimming: 8 bases; J trimming: 7 bases; junction bases outside the gene matches: 11. The CDR3 is CASHRTGGLINEQFF. In DNA, the CDR3 is TGTGCCAGCCACCGGACAGGGGGGTTGATAAATGAGCAGTTCTTC.

This clonotype was observed many times. This chain joins TRBV10-3 and TRBJ1-3, with TRBD1 matching over 7 bases. V trimming: 6 bases; J trimming: 0 bases; junction bases outside the gene matches: 8. This CDR3 spans 16 amino acids. CDR1 and CDR2 (germline): ENHRY, SYGVKD. CDR3 DNA: TGTGCCATCAGCCCGGGACAGTTCCGCTCTGGAAACACCATATATTTT. Its protein product is CAISPGQFRSGNTIYF.

This clonotype has more than one count but fewer than ten. The chain recombines TRBV20-1 with TRBJ1-5; D gene ambiguous. The V and J ends lost 0 bases and 3 bases respectively, with 0 bases between them. This CDR3 is built from 11 residues. CDR1 is DFQATT and CDR2 is SNEGSKA in the germline V gene (reference sequence). The CDR3 nucleotides are TGCAGTGCTAGAGACAATCAGCCCCAGCATTTT. It encodes CSARDNQPQHF.

The chain is built from TRBV28 and TRBJ2-2; D is perhaps TRBD2 (7 bases). Per the germline V gene, CDR1 is MDHEN and CDR2 is SYDVKM. The CDR3 covers 15 residues. The V end was cut by 6 bases, the J end by 3 bases, with 14 bases between. CDR3 in amino acids: CASRGGRIYTGELFF. In DNA, the CDR3 is TGTGCCAGCAGGGGGGGGCGAATTTACACCGGGGAGCTGTTTTTT.

This clonotype was counted many times. CDR3 sequence: CASSSDPWSTEAFF. The CDR3 DNA reads TGTGCCAGCAGTTCGGACCCCTGGAGCACTGAAGCTTTCTTT. V is TRBV28 and J is TRBJ1-1; no clear D. The CDR3 runs to 14 residues. Germline CDR1 reads MDHEN; CDR2 reads SYDVKM. Trimming cost V 4 bases and J 4 bases, with 13 bases left between them.

This clonotype was detected ten times or more. The gene calls are TRBV2 and TRBJ1-5, with D uncertain. The CDR3 covers 15 residues. V lost 6 bases and J lost 6, with 18 bases in between. Per germline, CDR1 SNHLY and CDR2 FYNNEI. DNA for the CDR3: TGTGCCAGCAGGCCGGCAGGAGGTATGAGTCAGCCCCAGCATTTT. Its translation is CASRPAGGMSQPQHF.

The sample holds one count of this clonotype. The CDR3 is CPKGGVLQGSPLHF. CDR3 nucleotides: TGCCCTAAAGGGGGGGTCCTACAGGGATCACCCCTCCACTTT. The rearrangement uses TRBV29-1 and TRBJ1-6, with D possibly being TRBD1 (6 bases). The CDR3 consists of 14 residues. Per the germline V gene, CDR1 is SQVTM and CDR2 is ANQGSEA. Full variable domain (outside the CDR3, taken from reference TRBV29-1 and TRBJ1-6): SAVISQKPSRDICQRGTSLTIQCQVDSQVTMMFWYRQQPGQSLTLIATANQGSEATYESGFVIDKFPISRPNLTFSTLTVSNMSPEDSSIYLCPKGGVLQGSPLHFGNGTRLTVT.

This clonotype was recorded at least ten times. This chain joins TRBV2 and TRBJ2-2; D is possibly TRBD2 (7 bases). The CDR3 has 16 amino acids. Germline CDR1 SNHLY, CDR2 FYNNEI. V lost 1 base and J lost 4, with 13 bases in between. This CDR3 reads CASSEGRGAFTGELFF. The DNA of the CDR3 is TGTGCCAGCAGTGAAGGCCGGGGGGCCTTCACCGGGGAGCTGTTTTTT.

This clonotype has at least ten counts. The chain joins TRBV27 to TRBJ2-1, with TRBD1 matching over 12 bases. J gave up 7 bases and V 1 base, and 8 bases lay outside the gene matches. CDR1 and CDR2 (germline): MNHEY, SMNVEV (reference sequence). The CDR3 has 17 amino acids. The CDR3 loop reads CASSLFPRDRGRNEQFF. CDR3 coding DNA: TGTGCCAGCAGTTTATTCCCCCGGGACAGGGGGCGGAATGAGCAGTTCTTC.

This clonotype was counted between two and nine times. This sequence may be a read error, since a much larger clone differs from it by one base. The chain links TRBV28 to TRBJ1-5, with unresolved D. The germline CDR1 and CDR2 sequences are MDHEN and SYDVKM. CDR3 length: 17 residues. Trimming removed 6 bases at V and 1 base at J, with 19 bases between. The CDR3 region has the DNA TGTGCCAGCAGGGCCACACCGGGAGGTAGGAGCAATCAGCCCCAGCATTTT. As protein: CASRATPGGRSNQPQHF.

The chain combines TRBV12-3 or TRBV12-4 with TRBJ2-2; no clear D. V lost 4 bases and J lost 1, with 13 bases in between. The CDR3 sequence is 16 residues long. The CDR3 is CASSSMNSLNTGELFF. CDR3 nucleotides: TGTGCCAGCAGTTCAATGAACAGTTTGAACACCGGGGAGCTGTTTTTT.

As concerns this clonotype: A much larger clone is a single base away; this may be a read error. The chain is built from TRBV13 and TRBJ1-2; TRBD1 is a possible D gene (6 bases). Looked up from germline, CDR1 is PRHDT and CDR2 is FYEKMQ (reference sequence). Trimming shortened V by 5 bases and J by 8 bases, and 21 bases separated the two germline ends. The CDR3 has 15 amino acids. DNA for the CDR3: TGTGCCAGCAGCGGAGGCAGGGGTACTATGTTGGGCTACACCTTC. Amino acid sequence: CASSGGRGTMLGYTF.

Worth noting for this clonotype: Just one base apart from a much larger clone, this may be a read error. The CDR3: CASSPTGTGTYGYIF. The CDR3 DNA follows: TGTGCCAGCAGCCCCACCGGGACAGGGACCTATGGCTACATCTTC. The rearrangement links TRBV7-3 to TRBJ1-2; 9 nucleotides align to TRBD1. Germline V lookup: CDR1 SGHTA, CDR2 FQGTGA. CDR3 length: 15 amino acids.

The table lists this clonotype with many counts. The CDR3, as DNA: TGTGCCAGCAGCTTATCCCAGAACACTGAAGCTTTCTTT. It encodes CASSLSQNTEAFF. The V call is TRBV7-3, the J call TRBJ1-1; D unresolved. The CDR3 has 13 residues. Germline V CDR1 and CDR2: SGHTA, FQGTGA. The ends were cut back, 2 bases at V and 1 base at J, with 5 bases in the middle.

This clonotype occurred many times. The chain couples TRBV28 to TRBJ2-1, with TRBD1 matching 9 bases. The length of the CDR3 is 14 residues. Germline values: CDR1 MDHEN, CDR2 SYDVKM. V lost 4 bases to trimming and J lost 6 bases; unmatched junction nucleotides: 4. The CDR3 is CASSWGQGRNEQFF. For the CDR3, the DNA is TGTGCCAGCAGTTGGGGACAGGGACGCAATGAGCAGTTCTTC.

This clonotype was picked up a small number of times. The rearrangement links TRBV20-1 to TRBJ2-2; the D gene is possibly TRBD1 (5 bases). V shed 0 bases and J shed 1 base, with 6 bases lying between them. Germline-derived CDR1 and CDR2 are DFQATT and SNEGSKA (reference sequence). This CDR3 has 14 residues. The CDR3, as DNA: TGCAGTGCTAGAGAAAGGGGGAACACCGGGGAGCTGTTTTTT. Translating gives CSARERGNTGELFF.

The chain recombines TRBV7-9 with TRBJ2-5; no clear D. Trimming left V 2 bases short and J 5 bases short, with 9 bases between. The CDR3 has 13 amino acids. Germline CDR1 reads SEHNR; CDR2 reads FQNEAQ (reference sequence). For the CDR3, the DNA is TGTGCCAGCAGCTTATCCCCGGTCGAGACCCAGTACTTC. Translating it yields CASSLSPVETQYF.

This rearrangement joins TRBV4-2 to TRBJ2-7, with D maybe TRBD1 (6 bases). This CDR3 is built from 16 residues. Trimming stripped 0 bases from V and 3 bases from J, with 15 bases between. The germline V gene encodes CDR1 LGHNA and CDR2 YNFKEQ. The CDR3 sequence is CASSQDFVGQYYEQYF. As DNA, the CDR3 is TGTGCCAGCAGCCAAGATTTTGTAGGACAGTACTACGAGCAGTACTTC.

Ten or more counts support this clonotype. The gene calls are TRBV2 and TRBJ1-1; D is unclear. The CDR3 sequence is 14 residues long. Germline-derived CDR1 and CDR2 are SNHLY and FYNNEI. The V and J ends lost 2 bases and 4 bases respectively, with 11 bases between them. The CDR3 DNA is TGTGCCAGCAGTGAACCCGCGGAGGGCACTGAAGCTTTCTTT. This translates into CASSEPAEGTEAFF.

This clonotype appeared many times. The chain recombines TRBV9 with TRBJ1-2; D might be TRBD1 (5 bases). The germline V gene encodes CDR1 SGDLS and CDR2 YYNGEE. Trimming took off 0 bases at V and 4 bases at J, with 10 bases between the two ends. The CDR3 consists of 14 residues. CDR3 nucleotide sequence: TGTGCCAGCAGCGTAGGGGGCGGAAGCTATGGCTACACCTTC. It translates to CASSVGGGSYGYTF.

The chain links TRBV12-3 or TRBV12-4 to TRBJ2-1; D call uncertain. V was cut by 3 bases and J by 5 bases, with 8 bases left in between. This CDR3 spans 13 amino acids. The CDR3 is CASSLSVHNEQFF. DNA for the CDR3: TGTGCCAGCAGTTTGAGTGTGCACAATGAGCAGTTCTTC.

This chain uses TRBV10-3 with TRBJ1-1; unclear D gene. The CDR3 consists of 13 residues. The germline V gene has CDR1 ENHRY and CDR2 SYGVKD. Trimming pared 0 bases from V and 4 bases from J, leaving 6 bases between. The CDR3 loop reads CAISESWGTEAFF. The CDR3 region has the DNA TGTGCCATCAGTGAGTCGTGGGGCACTGAAGCTTTCTTT.

This clonotype has at least ten counts. The V and J genes are TRBV30 and TRBJ2-2, with TRBD1 identical over 9 bases. The CDR3 covers 15 residues. CDR1 is GTSNPN, CDR2 SVGIG, per germline (reference sequence). The ends lost 2 bases at V and 5 bases at J; junction bases unmatched: 6. Here the CDR3 DNA reads TGTGCCTGGAGTCGGACAGGGGTTGAAACCGGGGAGCTGTTTTTT. Residues: CAWSRTGVETGELFF. Looking up the rest from reference TRBV30 and TRBJ2-2 gives the full variable domain: SQTIHQWPATLVQPVGSPLSLECTVEGTSNPNLYWYRQAAGRGLQLLFYSVGIGQISSEVPQNLSASRPQDRQFILSSKKLLLSDSGFYLCAWSRTGVETGELFFGEGSRLTVL.

This clonotype showed up many times. This chain connects TRBV3-1 to TRBJ1-2, with D unresolved. V was cut by 4 bases and J by 4 bases, with 7 bases left in between. Per germline, CDR1 LGHDT and CDR2 YNNKEL (reference sequence). CDR3 size: 12 residues. The CDR3 DNA reads as TGTGCCAGCAGCCGAGGTGGCTATGGCTACACCTTC. As protein: CASSRGGYGYTF.

This clonotype appeared a few times. J is TRBJ1-1 and V is TRBV13; D may be TRBD1 (6 bases). V was pared by 6 bases and J by 0 bases, with 17 bases between. CDR3 length equals 16 residues. The V gene's germline CDR1 is PRHDT and CDR2 FYEKMQ (reference sequence). The CDR3 protein is CASSSKGGLMNTEAFF. CDR3 in DNA: TGTGCCAGCAGTTCTAAGGGGGGCTTAATGAACACTGAAGCTTTCTTT.

This clonotype was counted at least ten times. The gene calls are TRBV12-3 or TRBV12-4 and TRBJ1-4; possible D gene TRBD1, 6 bases. The CDR3 sequence is 15 residues long. With 5 bases removed from V and 10 bases from J, the gap between germline ends came to 20 bases. CDR3 sequence: CASSTLGGGQGKLFF. DNA of the CDR3: TGTGCCAGCAGTACCCTCGGGGGGGGGCAGGGAAAACTGTTTTTT.